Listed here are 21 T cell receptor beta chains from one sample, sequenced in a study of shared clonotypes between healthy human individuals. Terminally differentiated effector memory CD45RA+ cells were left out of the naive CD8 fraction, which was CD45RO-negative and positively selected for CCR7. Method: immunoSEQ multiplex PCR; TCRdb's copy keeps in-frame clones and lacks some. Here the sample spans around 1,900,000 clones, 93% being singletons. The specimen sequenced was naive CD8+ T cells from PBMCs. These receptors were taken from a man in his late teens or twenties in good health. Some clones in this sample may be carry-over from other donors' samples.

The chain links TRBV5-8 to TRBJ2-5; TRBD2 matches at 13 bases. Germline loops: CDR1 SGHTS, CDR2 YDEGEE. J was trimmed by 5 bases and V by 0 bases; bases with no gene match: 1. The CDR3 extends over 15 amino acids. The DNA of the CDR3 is TGTGCCAGCAGCTTGGGACTAGCGGGAGGTGAGACCCAGTACTTC. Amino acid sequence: CASSLGLAGGETQYF.

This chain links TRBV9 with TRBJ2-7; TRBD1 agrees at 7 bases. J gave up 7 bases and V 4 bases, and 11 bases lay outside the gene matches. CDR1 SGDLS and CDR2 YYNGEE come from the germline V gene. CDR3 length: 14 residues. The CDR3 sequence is CASSPDRASGEQYF. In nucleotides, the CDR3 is TGTGCCAGCAGCCCCGACAGGGCCTCTGGAGAGCAGTACTTC. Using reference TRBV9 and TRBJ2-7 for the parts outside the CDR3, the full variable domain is DSGVTQTPKHLITATGQRVTLRCSPRSGDLSVYWYQQSLDQGLQFLIQYYNGEERAKGNILERFSAQQFPDLHSELNLSSLELGDSALYFCASSPDRASGEQYFGPGTRLTVT.

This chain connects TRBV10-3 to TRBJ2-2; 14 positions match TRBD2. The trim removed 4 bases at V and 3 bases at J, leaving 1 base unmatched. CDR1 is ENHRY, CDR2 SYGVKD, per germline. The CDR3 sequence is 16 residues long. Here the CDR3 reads CAISAGLAGDTGELFF. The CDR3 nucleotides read TGTGCCATCAGTGCGGGACTAGCGGGAGACACCGGGGAGCTGTTTTTT.

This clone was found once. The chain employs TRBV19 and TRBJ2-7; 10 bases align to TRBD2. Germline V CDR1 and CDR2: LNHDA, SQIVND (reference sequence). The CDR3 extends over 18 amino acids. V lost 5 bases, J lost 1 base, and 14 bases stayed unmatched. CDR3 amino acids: CASSGLGLASPPSYEQYF. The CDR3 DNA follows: TGTGCCAGTAGTGGCTTGGGACTAGCGTCTCCCCCTTCCTACGAGCAGTACTTC.

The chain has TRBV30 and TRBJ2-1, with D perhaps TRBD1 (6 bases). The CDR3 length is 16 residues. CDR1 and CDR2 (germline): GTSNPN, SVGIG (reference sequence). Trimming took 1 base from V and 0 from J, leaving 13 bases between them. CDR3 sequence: CAWSGGDIRSYNEQFF. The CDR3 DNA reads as TGTGCCTGGAGTGGTGGGGACATTCGCTCCTACAATGAGCAGTTCTTC.

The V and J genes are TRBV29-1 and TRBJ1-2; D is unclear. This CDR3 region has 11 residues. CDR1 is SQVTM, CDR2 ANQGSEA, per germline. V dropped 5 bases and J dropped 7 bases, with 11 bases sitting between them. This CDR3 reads CSVWGTSGYTF. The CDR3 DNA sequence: TGCAGCGTTTGGGGAACCTCTGGCTACACCTTC.

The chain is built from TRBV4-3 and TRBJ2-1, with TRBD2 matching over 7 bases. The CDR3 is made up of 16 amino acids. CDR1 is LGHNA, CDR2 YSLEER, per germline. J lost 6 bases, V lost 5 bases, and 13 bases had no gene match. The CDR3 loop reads CASSWGGSFGANEQFF. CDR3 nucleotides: TGCGCCAGCAGCTGGGGGGGAAGTTTCGGTGCCAATGAGCAGTTCTTC.

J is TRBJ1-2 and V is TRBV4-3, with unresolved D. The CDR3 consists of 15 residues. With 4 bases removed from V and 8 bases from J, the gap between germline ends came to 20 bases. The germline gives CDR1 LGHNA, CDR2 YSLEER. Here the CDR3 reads CASSPEGPTRGGYTF. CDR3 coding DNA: TGCGCCAGCAGCCCCGAAGGGCCAACTCGTGGGGGCTACACCTTC.

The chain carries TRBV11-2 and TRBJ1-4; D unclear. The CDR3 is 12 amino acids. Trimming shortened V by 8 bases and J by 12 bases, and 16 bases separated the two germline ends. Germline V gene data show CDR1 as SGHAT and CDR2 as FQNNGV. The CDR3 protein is CASSSTKGELFF. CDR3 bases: TGTGCCAGCTCTTCAACGAAGGGAGAACTGTTTTTT.

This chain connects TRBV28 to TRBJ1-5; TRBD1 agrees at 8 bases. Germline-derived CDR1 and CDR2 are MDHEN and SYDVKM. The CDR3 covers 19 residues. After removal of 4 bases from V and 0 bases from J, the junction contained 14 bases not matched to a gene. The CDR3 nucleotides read TGTGCCAGCAGTTCACCCGACAGGGGCACCCTATATAGCAATCAGCCCCAGCATTTT. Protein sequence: CASSSPDRGTLYSNQPQHF.

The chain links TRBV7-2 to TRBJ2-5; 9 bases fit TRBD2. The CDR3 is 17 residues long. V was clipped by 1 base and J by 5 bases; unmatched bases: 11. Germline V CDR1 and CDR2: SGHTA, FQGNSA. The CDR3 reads CASSLVGPAGGLETQYF. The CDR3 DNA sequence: TGTGCCAGCAGCTTAGTTGGGCCAGCGGGAGGCCTGGAGACCCAGTACTTC.

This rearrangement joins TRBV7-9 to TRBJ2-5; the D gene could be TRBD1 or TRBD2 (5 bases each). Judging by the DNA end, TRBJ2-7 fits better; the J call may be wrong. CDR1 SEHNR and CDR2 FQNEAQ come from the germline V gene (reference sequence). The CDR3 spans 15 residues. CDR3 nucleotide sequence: TGTGCCAGCAGCGGAACGGGACGGATTCCCTACGAGCAGTACTTC. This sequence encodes CASSGTGRIPYEQYF.

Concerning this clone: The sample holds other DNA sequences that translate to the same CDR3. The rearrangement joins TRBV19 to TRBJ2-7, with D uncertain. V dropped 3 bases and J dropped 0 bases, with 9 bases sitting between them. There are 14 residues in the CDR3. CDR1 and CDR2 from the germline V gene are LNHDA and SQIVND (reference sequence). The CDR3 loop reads CASSIVGPSYEQYF. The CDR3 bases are TGTGCCAGTAGTATCGTCGGCCCCTCCTACGAGCAGTACTTC.

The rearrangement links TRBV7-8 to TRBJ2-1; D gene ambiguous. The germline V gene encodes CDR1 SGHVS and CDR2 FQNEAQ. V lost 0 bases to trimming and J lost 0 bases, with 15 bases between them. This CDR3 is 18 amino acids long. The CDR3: CASSLAISAEVSYNEQFF. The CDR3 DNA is TGTGCCAGCAGCTTAGCTATTTCGGCTGAGGTCTCCTACAATGAGCAGTTCTTC. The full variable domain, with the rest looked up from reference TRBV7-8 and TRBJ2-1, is GAGVSQSPRYKVAKRGQDVALRCDPISGHVSLFWYQQALGQGPEFLTYFQNEAQLDKSGLPSDRFFAERPEGSVSTLKIQRTQQEDSAVYLCASSLAISAEVSYNEQFFGPGTRLTVL.

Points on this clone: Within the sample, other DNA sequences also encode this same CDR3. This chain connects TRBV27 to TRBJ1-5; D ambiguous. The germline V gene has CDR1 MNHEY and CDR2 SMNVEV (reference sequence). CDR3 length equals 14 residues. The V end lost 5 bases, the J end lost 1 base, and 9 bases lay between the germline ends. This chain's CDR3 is CASSPGGSNQPQHF. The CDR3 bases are TGTGCCAGCAGTCCGGGAGGCAGCAATCAGCCCCAGCATTTT.

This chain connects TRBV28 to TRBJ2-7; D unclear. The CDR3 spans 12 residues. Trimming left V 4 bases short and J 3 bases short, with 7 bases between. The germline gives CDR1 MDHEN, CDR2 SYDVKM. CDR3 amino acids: CASSSNIYEQYF. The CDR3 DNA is TGTGCCAGCAGTTCCAACATCTACGAGCAGTACTTC.

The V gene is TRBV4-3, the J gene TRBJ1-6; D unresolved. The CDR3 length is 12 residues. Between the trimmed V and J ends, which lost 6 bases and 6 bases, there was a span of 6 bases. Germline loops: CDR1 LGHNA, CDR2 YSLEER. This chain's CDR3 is CASRTGNSPLHF. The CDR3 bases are TGCGCCAGCAGAACGGGTAATTCACCCCTCCACTTT.

The chain's CDR3 is CASSDSHNQPQHF. For the CDR3, the DNA is TGTGCCAGCAGCGACAGCCACAATCAGCCCCAGCATTTT. The rearrangement joins TRBV7-9 to TRBJ1-5; weak D call: TRBD1 (5 bases). Germline V gives CDR1 SEHNR, CDR2 FQNEAQ (reference sequence). This CDR3 comprises 13 residues. V gave up 5 bases and J gave up 3 bases, with 8 bases separating them.

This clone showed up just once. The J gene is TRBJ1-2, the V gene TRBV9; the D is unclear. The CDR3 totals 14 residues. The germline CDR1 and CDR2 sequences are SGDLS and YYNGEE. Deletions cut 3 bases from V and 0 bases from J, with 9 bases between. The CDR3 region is CASSGRATNYGYTF. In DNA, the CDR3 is TGTGCCAGCAGCGGGAGGGCGACTAACTATGGCTACACCTTC.

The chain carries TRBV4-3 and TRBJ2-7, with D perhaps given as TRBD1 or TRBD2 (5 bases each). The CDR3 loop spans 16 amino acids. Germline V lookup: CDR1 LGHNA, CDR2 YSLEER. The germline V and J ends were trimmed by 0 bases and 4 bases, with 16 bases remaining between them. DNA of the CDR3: TGCGCCAGCAGCCAAGATTTGGGGGAGTGGTTGTACGAGCAGTACTTC. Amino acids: CASSQDLGEWLYEQYF.

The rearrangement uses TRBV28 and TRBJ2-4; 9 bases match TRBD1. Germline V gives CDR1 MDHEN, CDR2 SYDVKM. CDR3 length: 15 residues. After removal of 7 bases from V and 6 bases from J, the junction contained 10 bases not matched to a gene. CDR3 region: CASNPTGTGRNIQYF. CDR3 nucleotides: TGTGCCAGCAACCCGACCGGGACAGGGAGAAACATTCAGTACTTC.